Each of the 28 T cell receptor beta chains below was sequenced from the same sample in a study of T-cell memory formation after mild COVID-19. MiXCR, applied by TCRdb to the 5' RACE reads, yields one record per CDR3 protein. The sample lists 350,000 to 500,000 distinct CDR3 sequences, about 19% occurring once. The sample taken for sequencing was PBMCs or a T cell subset sorted from them (not recorded which). The receptors were gathered from an adult woman who had mild COVID-19 (a few samples of this study predate the infection). Cell type and time point are not known.

This clonotype was counted between two and nine times. The chain employs TRBV12-3 or TRBV12-4 and TRBJ2-7; no definite D call. The CDR3 is 12 amino acids. Trimming pared 3 bases from V and 6 bases from J, leaving 9 bases between. CDR3 bases: TGTGCCAGCAGTTTGGTCTGGTCCGAGCAGTACTTC. Its protein product is CASSLVWSEQYF.

This clonotype was seen a handful of times. The chain recombines TRBV13 with TRBJ1-6; D possibly corresponds to TRBD1 (6 bases). CDR3 length: 18 amino acids. V shed 5 bases and J shed 0 bases, with 17 bases lying between them. Per germline, CDR1 PRHDT and CDR2 FYEKMQ (reference sequence). For the CDR3, the DNA is TGTGCCAGCAGCCACGGGCCTACAGGGAGCTCCTATAATTCACCCCTCCACTTT. Translation gives CASSHGPTGSSYNSPLHF.

This clonotype was picked up a small number of times. CDR3 amino acids: CASMKGGSSYNEQFF. CDR3 coding DNA: TGTGCCAGCATGAAGGGCGGTAGCTCCTACAATGAGCAGTTCTTC. The chain joins TRBV7-2 to TRBJ2-1; the D is unclear. Trimming removed 7 bases from V and 0 bases from J, with 13 bases in between. CDR3 length equals 15 residues. Germline lookup yields CDR1 SGHTA and CDR2 FQGNSA.

This clonotype was detected only a few times. The V and J genes are TRBV3-1 and TRBJ1-1; D call uncertain. V was clipped by 6 bases and J by 5 bases, with 19 bases between them. This CDR3 contains 15 residues. The germline CDR1 and CDR2 sequences are LGHDT and YNNKEL (reference sequence). In DNA, the CDR3 is TGTGCCAGCAGTCGAACGGGTCAGCCGGGGACTGAAGCTTTCTTT. Its translation: CASSRTGQPGTEAFF.

The sample holds a few counts of this clonotype. The chain recombines TRBV7-6 with TRBJ2-7; D possibly matches TRBD1 or TRBD2 (6 bases each). Germline V CDR1 and CDR2: SGHVS, FNYEAQ. Between the trimmed V and J ends, which lost 5 bases and 3 bases, there was a span of 14 bases. CDR3 length: 14 amino acids. The DNA of the CDR3 is TGTGCCAGCAGCCCCGGCGAGGGGGGCTACGAGCAGTACTTC. It translates to CASSPGEGGYEQYF.

The chain employs TRBV5-1 and TRBJ1-1; TRBD1 is a possible D gene (5 bases). V dropped 0 bases and J dropped 5 bases, with 11 bases sitting between them. Per germline, CDR1 SGHRS and CDR2 YFSETQ. The CDR3 runs 14 residues. The CDR3 spells CASSLAEPGTEAFF. For the CDR3, the DNA is TGCGCCAGCAGCTTGGCTGAGCCAGGGACTGAAGCTTTCTTT.

This clonotype was counted only a few times. This rearrangement joins TRBV11-2 to TRBJ2-5, with a possible D match to TRBD2 (5 bases). The V gene lost 1 base and the J gene lost 2 bases, with 11 bases spanning the gap. The germline gives CDR1 SGHAT, CDR2 FQNNGV. This CDR3 spans 15 amino acids. CDR3 residues: CASSLAGLLQETQYF. The CDR3 DNA sequence: TGTGCCAGCAGCTTAGCCGGACTGCTACAAGAGACCCAGTACTTC.

This clonotype turned up a few times. This chain joins TRBV19 and TRBJ2-7; 7 nucleotides line up with TRBD1. Germline CDR1 LNHDA, CDR2 SQIVND (reference sequence). The CDR3 runs to 14 residues. J lost 2 bases, V lost 3 bases, and 4 bases had no gene match. The CDR3 sequence is CASSIETGTYEQYF. In nucleotides, the CDR3 is TGTGCCAGTAGTATTGAGACAGGGACCTACGAGCAGTACTTC. The entire variable domain, with the rest obtained from reference TRBV19 and TRBJ2-7, is as follows: DGGITQSPKYLFRKEGQNVTLSCEQNLNHDAMYWYRQDPGQGLRLIYYSQIVNDFQKGDIAEGYSVSREKKESFPLTVTSAQKNPTAFYLCASSIETGTYEQYFGPGTRLTVT.

The table lists this clonotype with a few counts. The CDR3: CSVEYPSGRGNNEQFF. The CDR3 DNA reads as TGCAGCGTTGAATATCCTAGCGGGAGGGGCAACAATGAGCAGTTCTTC. The rearrangement joins TRBV29-1 to TRBJ2-1, with TRBD2 matching 12 bases. Germline V gene sequence: CDR1 SQVTM, CDR2 ANQGSEA. The CDR3 has 16 amino acids. The V segment lost 2 bases and the J segment 5 bases; nucleotides outside the gene matches: 7.

This clonotype has more than one count but fewer than ten. The chain carries TRBV20-1 and TRBJ1-6; the D gene is possibly TRBD1 (5 bases). From germline, CDR1 is DFQATT and CDR2 SNEGSKA (reference sequence). CDR3 length equals 13 residues. V lost 4 bases, J lost 7 bases, and 11 bases lay in between. The CDR3 sequence: CSAMGPGNSPLHF. CDR3 sequence (DNA): TGCAGTGCTATGGGACCGGGAAATTCACCCCTCCACTTT.

Comments on this clonotype: A read error may produce the germline difference seen at one junction end. This chain links TRBV7-9 with TRBJ1-4, with D possibly matching TRBD1 (6 bases). Germline CDR1 reads SEHNR; CDR2 reads FQNEAQ (reference sequence). The CDR3 covers 16 residues. Here the CDR3 reads CASSLGSGTTNEKLFF. CDR3 DNA: TGTGCCAGCAGCTTAGGGTCCGGGACAACAAATGAAAAACTGTTTTTT.

This clonotype appeared a few times. The chain couples TRBV12-3 or TRBV12-4 to TRBJ2-2; D gene unclear. Deletions cut 6 bases from V and 4 bases from J, with 21 bases between. This CDR3 comprises 17 residues. CDR3 DNA: TGTGCCAGCAGCCTTAGGTTGGCAGAAGGCGGCACCGGGGAGCTGTTTTTT. It translates to CASSLRLAEGGTGELFF.

There are many counts of this clonotype. This chain joins TRBV9 and TRBJ2-3; a possible D gene is TRBD2 (7 bases). The CDR3 totals 16 residues. Germline assignment: CDR1 SGDLS and CDR2 YYNGEE. V was shortened by 2 bases and J by 5 bases, with 18 bases between the two germline ends. CDR3 loop: CASSVQGGGAQDTQYF. In DNA form, the CDR3 reads TGTGCCAGCAGCGTTCAGGGAGGGGGGGCTCAAGATACGCAGTATTTT.

The V call is TRBV7-2, the J call TRBJ2-7; D gene unclear. The CDR3 has 12 amino acids. CDR1 and CDR2 (germline): SGHTA, FQGNSA. Trimming left V 5 bases short and J 2 bases short, with 7 bases between. This CDR3 reads CASSVGPYEQYF. For the CDR3, the DNA is TGTGCCAGCAGCGTAGGGCCCTACGAGCAGTACTTC.

This clonotype came up a few times. The rearrangement links TRBV3-1 to TRBJ2-5; TRBD2 matches at 12 bases. The CDR3 has 15 residues. Germline V CDR1 and CDR2: LGHDT, YNNKEL (reference sequence). Trimming took 5 bases from V and 1 from J; bases not matched to a gene: 2. The CDR3 bases are TGTGCCAGCAGCTGGGGACTAGCGGGCCAAGAGACCCAGTACTTC. This gives the protein CASSWGLAGQETQYF.

A word on this clonotype: At one end the junction does not follow the germline gene, possibly because of a read error. This sequence joins TRBV7-9 and TRBJ2-3; D tentatively fits TRBD1 or TRBD2 (5 bases each). The CDR3 is 18 amino acids. Germline V lookup: CDR1 SEHNR, CDR2 FQNEAQ (reference sequence). CDR3 DNA: TGTGCCAGCAGCTTAGGTCTGGGGCCAGCGCCTAGCACAGATACGCGGTATTTT. Its protein is CASSLGLGPAPSTDTRYF. Using reference TRBV7-9 and TRBJ2-3 for the parts outside the CDR3, the full variable domain is DTGVSQNPRHKITKRGQNVTFRCDPISEHNRLYWYRQTLGQGPEFLTYFQNEAQLEKSRLLSDRFSAERPKGSFSTLEIQRTEQGDSAMYLCASSLGLGPAPSTDTRYFGPGTRLTVL.

The chain recombines TRBV7-9 with TRBJ1-2, with TRBD1 as a possible D gene (6 bases). V was pared by 1 base and J by 5 bases, with 17 bases between. The germline V gene encodes CDR1 SEHNR and CDR2 FQNEAQ (reference sequence). The CDR3 has 16 residues. The CDR3 loop is CASSLVPAAGEYGYTF. The CDR3 nucleotides read TGTGCCAGCAGCTTAGTCCCAGCGGCAGGGGAGTATGGCTACACCTTC. The full variable domain, with the rest looked up from reference TRBV7-9 and TRBJ1-2, is DTGVSQNPRHKITKRGQNVTFRCDPISEHNRLYWYRQTLGQGPEFLTYFQNEAQLEKSRLLSDRFSAERPKGSFSTLEIQRTEQGDSAMYLCASSLVPAAGEYGYTFGSGTRLTVV.

The chain joins TRBV7-6 to TRBJ2-1; D is perhaps TRBD2 (5 bases). Germline CDR1 reads SGHVS; CDR2 reads FNYEAQ. The germline V and J ends were trimmed by 1 base and 8 bases, with 18 bases remaining between them. The CDR3 consists of 16 residues. The CDR3 here is CASSLGLASSGYEQFF. The CDR3 nucleotides read TGTGCCAGCAGCTTAGGTCTAGCCTCCTCAGGATATGAGCAGTTCTTC.

This rearrangement joins TRBV24-1 to TRBJ1-1; the D is unclear. Trimming pared 3 bases from V and 7 bases from J, leaving 8 bases between. Germline V lookup: CDR1 KGHDR, CDR2 SFDVKD. The CDR3 length is 12 residues. In nucleotides, the CDR3 is TGTGCCACCAGTGATCCAGTGGGTGAAGCTTTCTTT. Amino acids: CATSDPVGEAFF.

In this sample, this clonotype turned up a few times. This chain links TRBV20-1 with TRBJ1-4; 11 positions match TRBD1. Germline CDR1 DFQATT, CDR2 SNEGSKA (reference sequence). The V segment lost 6 bases and the J segment 7 bases; nucleotides outside the gene matches: 10. The length of the CDR3 is 15 residues. The CDR3 DNA is TGCAGTGCGCAGGCCGGGACAGGGGGGAGTGAAAAACTGTTTTTT. Protein product: CSAQAGTGGSEKLFF.

The chain combines TRBV29-1 with TRBJ2-5, with 7 bases identical to TRBD1. V lost 6 bases, J lost 1 base, and 8 bases stayed unmatched. The germline CDR1 and CDR2 sequences are SQVTM and ANQGSEA. The CDR3 length is 14 residues. This CDR3 reads CSVTDRVTQETQYF. The CDR3 region has the DNA TGCAGCGTGACAGACAGGGTAACCCAAGAGACCCAGTACTTC.

There are a few counts of this clonotype. The chain employs TRBV7-9 and TRBJ1-2; TRBD1 matches 10 bases. The CDR3 has 14 amino acids. V gave up 5 bases and J gave up 6 bases; unmatched junction bases: 6. Germline CDR1 and CDR2: SEHNR and FQNEAQ (reference sequence). The CDR3 region is CASSPDRGDDGYTF. CDR3 in DNA: TGTGCCAGCAGCCCGGACAGGGGGGACGATGGCTACACCTTC.

At least ten counts were recorded for this clonotype. V gene TRBV19 combines with J gene TRBJ2-5, with 9 nucleotides matching TRBD2. The CDR3 is 14 amino acids. Germline values: CDR1 LNHDA, CDR2 SQIVND (reference sequence). The V and J ends lost 5 bases and 2 bases, in that order; junction bases with no gene match: 3. DNA of the CDR3: TGTGCCAGTAGTGGCGGGAGGGGTCAAGAGACCCAGTACTTC. As protein: CASSGGRGQETQYF.

Only a few counts were recorded for this clonotype. The chain joins TRBV7-2 to TRBJ1-5; D is undetermined. CDR1 is SGHTA and CDR2 is FQGNSA in the germline V gene. V lost 0 bases to trimming and J lost 4 bases, with 7 bases between them. The CDR3 has 14 amino acids. CDR3 nucleotides: TGTGCCAGCAGCTTAGCCCGAGCAAATCAGCCCCAGCATTTT. Amino acids: CASSLARANQPQHF.

This clonotype was counted a few times. The chain employs TRBV12-3 or TRBV12-4 and TRBJ2-1; the match to TRBD1 covers 9 bases. The trim removed 6 bases at V and 6 bases at J, leaving 12 bases unmatched. The CDR3 contains 16 residues. CDR3 in DNA: TGTGCCAGCAGCAGAGATACAGGGGGCGGGGGCAATGAGCAGTTCTTC. Its translation is CASSRDTGGGGNEQFF.

J is TRBJ2-7 and V is TRBV3-1; TRBD1 matches 11 bases. The ends lost 4 bases at V and 5 bases at J; junction bases unmatched: 7. The CDR3 spans 15 residues. Germline V gene lookup returns CDR1 LGHDT and CDR2 YNNKEL (reference sequence). CDR3 DNA sequence: TGTGCCAGCAGCCCCCCGCGGACAGGGGGCAACGAGCAGTACTTC. Its protein product is CASSPPRTGGNEQYF.

The chain is built from TRBV29-1 and TRBJ2-3, with 7 bases that match TRBD1. V lost 4 bases and J lost 1; bases outside the gene matches: 11. Germline lookup yields CDR1 SQVTM and CDR2 ANQGSEA. CDR3 length equals 16 residues. CDR3 nucleotides: TGCAGCGTTGGCGACAGGGCCTACCGAGGCACAGATACGCAGTATTTT. Translation: CSVGDRAYRGTDTQYF.

Details on this clonotype: The CDR3 does not end in the conserved phenylalanine or tryptophan, so this is likely a read error. The DNA is left out, because the CDR3 cannot be placed on it with certainty; the CDR3 is given as TCRdb lists it. The chain is built from TRBV11-2 and TRBJ2-3; the table's D call, TRBD2, has no DNA check behind it. 8 amino acids form the CDR3, both terminal residues included. Germline V lookup: CDR1 SGHAT, CDR2 FQNNGV. CDR3 residues: CASSNLRG.